This TCR beta chain was recovered during a study of identifying expanded T cells in peripheral blood (dated by TCRdb to the late 2010s). Regarding the research as a whole: Separate aliquots of the same genomic DNA pool were sequenced to produce technical replicates, and four replicates were compared in pairs. Results the study describes overall, beyond this receptor: Both the number of clones called differentially abundant and the false-positive rate were significantly reduced by the beta-binomial model across all healthy-donor time intervals. The authors expected that biological variance in healthy repertoires might rise further over much longer intervals, such as months to years. The binomial model flagged approximately 1.2 differentially abundant clones between technical replicates, compared with about 16 over two weeks and 19 over approximately four weeks. For all healthy donors, the variance in clone template counts between roughly 2-week samples rose significantly as total template count increased.

No immune events such as infections were documented for the healthy donors during the collection period. Healthy-donor blood repertoires served as a training cohort to calibrate time-dependent variance in a beta-binomial model of T-cell clone differential abundance. The training cohort included 10 healthy donors, of whom 3 were female and 7 were male. The donors were between roughly 29 and 70 years old, with an average age of 43 years. Whole blood from each healthy donor was obtained from a commercial supplier and was collected at three time points roughly 14 days apart. For immunosequencing, genomic DNA was extracted from unsorted whole blood. The CDR3 holds 16 amino acids from the cysteine to the phenylalanine. Only CDR3 DNA is held: 48 bases, read in frame from base 1. Unmatched junction bases come to 10, with V trimmed by 5 bases and J by 3 bases. CDR1 and CDR2 were assigned from the germline V gene (reference sequence) as LNHDA and SQIVND.

As to this clone: The antigen it recognizes is unknown. No base quality information exists; no much larger clone differs at one position.

The immunoSEQ Assay, which uses bias-controlled multiplex PCR amplification of genomic DNA, was used to profile TCRbeta CDR3 regions. On the authors' methods: The absolute abundance of each unique TCRbeta CDR3 region was quantified after sequences were collapsed and filtered. Differential abundance was tested with a binomial (Fisher-equivalent) model and with a beta-binomial model adding time-dependent variance fitted from healthy donors. Clones with fewer than 5 combined templates were excluded, and clones with Benjamini-Hochberg FDR below 0.01 were called differentially abundant. Beta-binomial variance was modeled as a function of total template count across the two samples using the form v = (b*log(k)+a)^2. Imported from immuneACCESS, the table was reduced by TCRdb to in-frame sequences with V and J called. These copies leave out some clones; in studies compared against another copy, an unresolved V gene accounts for under half, and the cause of the remainder is not known. The D gene and trimming were derived from the DNA, and the V and J assignments and clone size from that table. This sample is represented by 90,000 to 110,000 clones; about 88% of them were singletons. In total, the top ten clones hold 7.5% to 9.5% of the sample.

The TCR originated in a person between 18 and 75 years old in good health. Recombination linked TRBV19 to TRBJ2-3, and 8 junction bases match TRBD2. The sequencing input was blood. The CDR3 here reads CASSSSASGSTDTQYF. DNA sequence: TGTGCCAGTAGTTCCAGTGCGAGCGGGAGTACAGATACGCAGTATTTT.